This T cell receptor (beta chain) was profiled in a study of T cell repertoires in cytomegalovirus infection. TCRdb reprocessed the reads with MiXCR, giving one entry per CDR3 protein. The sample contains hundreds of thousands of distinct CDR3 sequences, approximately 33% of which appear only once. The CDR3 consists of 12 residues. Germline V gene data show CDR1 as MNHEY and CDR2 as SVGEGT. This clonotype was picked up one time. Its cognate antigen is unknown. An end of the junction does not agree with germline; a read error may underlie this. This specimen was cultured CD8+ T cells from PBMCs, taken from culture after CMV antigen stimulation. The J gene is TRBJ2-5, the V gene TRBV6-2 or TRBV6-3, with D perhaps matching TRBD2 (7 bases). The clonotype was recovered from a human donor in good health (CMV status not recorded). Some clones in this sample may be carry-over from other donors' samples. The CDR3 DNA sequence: TGTGCCAGCAGCGGGGGGCGAGAGGCCCAGTACTTC. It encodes CASSGGREAQYF.